This TCR beta chain is from a study of PD-L1 blockade in urothelial cancer. This sample's time point: peripheral blood 6 weeks after treatment start. TCRdb's table, derived via immunoSEQ multiplex PCR, lists solely in-frame clones and lacks some. Of about 120,000 clones detected, around 88% appear once; the ten largest clones hold roughly 2.4%. The V end was cut by 0 bases, the J end by 4 bases, with 13 bases between. Germline V lookup: CDR1 SGDLS, CDR2 YYNGEE. The CDR3 totals 15 residues. The clonotype was recovered from a middle-aged man with urothelial cancer. The gene calls are TRBV9 and TRBJ1-1; weak D call: TRBD1 (5 bases). Sequences were derived from PBMCs, sampled around atezolizumab (anti-PD-L1) treatment. The CDR3 reads CASSVGGGGPTEAFF. The CDR3, as DNA: TGTGCCAGCAGCGTAGGGGGGGGAGGGCCCACTGAAGCTTTCTTT.